One sample yielded the 24 T cell receptor beta chains listed below, sequenced in a study of blood T cells in healthy people across ages. Together with a sample-barcoded 5' primer, a J-beta primer mix was included in a second PCR lasting roughly 7 to 11 cycles. One entry per CDR3 protein results from TCRdb running MiXCR on the 5' RACE reads. This sample has about 1.6 million distinct CDR3 sequences, with roughly 32% found just once. Sequenced sample: blood. These receptors came from a woman in her 30s in good health.

The chain joins TRBV5-4 to TRBJ1-2; possible D gene TRBD1, 6 bases. V lost 4 bases to trimming and J lost 4 bases, with 11 bases between them. Germline CDR1 is SGHNT and CDR2 is YYREEE (reference sequence). The CDR3 extends over 13 amino acids. For the CDR3, the DNA is TGTGCCAGCAGCGTACAGGGTATCTATGGCTACACCTTC. Residues: CASSVQGIYGYTF.

The rearrangement links TRBV7-3 to TRBJ2-7; 7 bases map to TRBD1. Looked up from germline, CDR1 is SGHTA and CDR2 is FQGTGA. This CDR3 comprises 13 residues. The V and J ends lost 5 bases and 5 bases, in that order; junction bases with no gene match: 6. This chain's CDR3 is CASSPTGAHEQYF. In DNA form, the CDR3 reads TGTGCCAGCAGCCCAACAGGGGCCCACGAGCAGTACTTC.

This clonotype has more than one count but fewer than ten. This rearrangement joins TRBV11-2 to TRBJ2-7; 9 bases are shared with TRBD1. Germline trimming cut 5 bases from V and 6 bases from J; bases unmatched to any gene: 8. This CDR3 has 14 residues. Germline CDR1 and CDR2: SGHAT and FQNNGV. The DNA for the CDR3 is TGTGCCAGCAGCCCCGCACAGGGGGCGAGCGAGCAGTACTTC. The encoded protein is CASSPAQGASEQYF.

The table lists this clonotype with a few counts. This sequence joins TRBV7-2 and TRBJ2-5; 12 bases map to TRBD2. CDR1 and CDR2 from the germline V gene are SGHTA and FQGNSA. The CDR3 is 16 residues long. Unmatched junction bases numbered 7, after V lost 4 bases and J lost 4 bases. The CDR3, as DNA: TGTGCCAGCAGCTCCAGGACTAGCGGGGCGGGAGAGACCCAGTACTTC. This translates into CASSSRTSGAGETQYF.

The chain carries TRBV20-1 and TRBJ1-5; D is unclear. Looked up from germline, CDR1 is DFQATT and CDR2 is SNEGSKA (reference sequence). Trimming shortened V by 0 bases and J by 0 bases, and 9 bases separated the two germline ends. This CDR3 contains 15 residues. CDR3 nucleotide sequence: TGCAGTGCTAGAGATGGGTCAGATAGCAATCAGCCCCAGCATTTT. It specifies CSARDGSDSNQPQHF.

This clonotype was observed a few times. DNA for the CDR3: TGTGCCAGCAGCGTAGAGGGAGTCACTAATGAAAAACTGTTTTTT. It translates to CASSVEGVTNEKLFF. This rearrangement joins TRBV9 to TRBJ1-4, with D unclear. This CDR3 region has 15 residues. Trimming took 0 bases from V and 2 from J, leaving 8 bases between them. CDR1 is SGDLS, CDR2 YYNGEE, per germline.

With respect to this clonotype: Because it lacks the conserved phenylalanine or tryptophan at the end, this CDR3 is likely a read error. The chain employs TRBV6-2 or TRBV6-3 and TRBJ2-3; a weak D match, TRBD2 (6 bases). The V gene's germline CDR1 is MNHEY and CDR2 SVGEGT. V lost 5 bases and J lost 5, with 14 bases in between. The CDR3 is made up of 14 amino acids. This chain's CDR3 is CASSEPGVGDTQYL. CDR3 sequence (DNA): TGTGCCAGCAGTGAACCGGGGGTTGGAGATACGCAGTATTTA.

This clonotype was observed at least ten times. The chain has TRBV4-1 and TRBJ2-7, with a possible D match to TRBD1 (5 bases). Germline loops: CDR1 MGHRA, CDR2 YSYEKL. The CDR3 sequence is 14 residues long. V lost 3 bases and J lost 2, with 11 bases in between. In DNA, the CDR3 is TGCGCCAGCAGCCATATAGTCAGGGCCTACGAGCAGTACTTC. It is translated as CASSHIVRAYEQYF.

This clonotype occurred a few times. The chain employs TRBV6-1 and TRBJ2-5, with 7 bases that match TRBD1. This CDR3 has 15 amino acids. With V trimmed by 2 bases and J by 4 bases, 7 bases remained unmatched. Germline V gene sequence: CDR1 MNHNS, CDR2 SASEGT. This CDR3 reads CASSEPGTARETQYF. The CDR3 nucleotides read TGTGCCAGCAGTGAACCCGGGACAGCTAGAGAGACCCAGTACTTC.

V and J are TRBV20-1 and TRBJ2-1; D unresolved. The CDR3 is 12 residues long. V was clipped by 3 bases and J by 6 bases, with 9 bases between them. Germline values: CDR1 DFQATT, CDR2 SNEGSKA (reference sequence). This chain's CDR3 is CSASLASNEQFF. The CDR3 nucleotides read TGCAGTGCTAGTCTGGCTTCCAATGAGCAGTTCTTC.

This clonotype occurred many times. A read error is possible here, since a much larger clone lies one base away. This chain uses TRBV4-1 with TRBJ2-7, with 7 nucleotides matching TRBD1. This CDR3 region has 15 residues. V lost 4 bases, J lost 6 bases, and 12 bases stayed unmatched. Germline assignment: CDR1 MGHRA and CDR2 YSYEKL. The CDR3 coding sequence is TGCGCCAGCAGCCGGCAGGGGGATGAAGGGCGCGAGCAGTACTTC. Translated: CASSRQGDEGREQYF.

The chain couples TRBV20-1 to TRBJ2-1, with D possibly TRBD1 on 7 matching bases. The CDR3 has 14 amino acids. The ends were cut back, 5 bases at V and 4 bases at J, with 15 bases in the middle. Germline assignment: CDR1 DFQATT and CDR2 SNEGSKA (reference sequence). The CDR3 coding sequence is TGCAGTGCTCCCCCAGGGGGGCCTTACAATGAGCAGTTCTTC. Translating gives CSAPPGGPYNEQFF.

This chain uses TRBV5-1 with TRBJ2-7; TRBD1 aligns across 7 bases. CDR1 is SGHRS, CDR2 YFSETQ, per germline. There are 13 residues in the CDR3. The ends lost 9 bases at V and 1 base at J; junction bases unmatched: 7. The CDR3 protein is CANKQGLSYEQYF. In DNA, the CDR3 is TGCGCCAACAAACAGGGGCTATCCTACGAGCAGTACTTC.

This clonotype was found many times. This chain links TRBV20-1 with TRBJ2-7; 9 bases map to TRBD2. V lost 0 bases, J lost 0 bases, and 3 bases stayed unmatched. CDR3 length equals 15 residues. In germline, CDR1 is DFQATT, CDR2 SNEGSKA (reference sequence). In DNA form, the CDR3 reads TGCAGTGCTAGAGAGGGTAGCGGGAGCTCCTACGAGCAGTACTTC. Amino acid sequence: CSAREGSGSSYEQYF.

The chain combines TRBV5-1 with TRBJ1-4, with D unresolved. This CDR3 has 12 amino acids. The V gene lost 5 bases and the J gene lost 4 bases, with 6 bases spanning the gap. Germline V CDR1 and CDR2: SGHRS, YFSETQ. The chain's CDR3 is CASRGYNEKLFF. The DNA for the CDR3 is TGCGCCAGCAGGGGATATAATGAAAAACTGTTTTTT.

CDR3 nucleotide sequence: TGCGCCAGCAGCTGGGCCAGGGGGACCTCCTACGAGCAGTACTTC. Its translation is CASSWARGTSYEQYF. V and J are TRBV5-1 and TRBJ2-7, with 7 bases matching TRBD1. The CDR3 has 15 amino acids. Trimming took 3 bases from V and 0 from J; bases not matched to a gene: 6. The germline V gene encodes CDR1 SGHRS and CDR2 YFSETQ.

This chain joins TRBV11-2 and TRBJ2-1; D possibly corresponds to TRBD2 (7 bases). V was clipped by 1 base and J by 8 bases, with 18 bases between them. Per the germline V gene, CDR1 is SGHAT and CDR2 is FQNNGV. This CDR3 region has 16 residues. CDR3 region: CASSLVWGGPMDEQFF. CDR3 coding DNA: TGTGCCAGCAGCTTAGTTTGGGGGGGCCCGATGGATGAGCAGTTCTTC.

This clonotype has at least ten counts. V usage is TRBV10-3 and J usage is TRBJ2-1, with 8 bases matching TRBD1. The CDR3 sequence is 13 residues long. The trim removed 10 bases at V and 4 bases at J, leaving 6 bases unmatched. Germline values: CDR1 ENHRY, CDR2 SYGVKD. The chain's CDR3 is CATGTGKYNEQFF. CDR3 coding DNA: TGTGCCACCGGGACAGGAAAGTACAATGAGCAGTTCTTC.

The chain joins TRBV9 to TRBJ2-7; 7 bases line up with TRBD2. Germline-derived CDR1 and CDR2 are SGDLS and YYNGEE. V shed 6 bases and J 3 bases; nucleotides not matched to a gene: 12. CDR3 length equals 15 residues. The CDR3 is CASNLGGRGDYEQYF. The DNA of the CDR3 is TGTGCCAGCAACCTTGGGGGTCGGGGGGACTACGAGCAGTACTTC.

The chain is built from TRBV11-3 and TRBJ2-6; 9 bases are shared with TRBD1. Trimming cost V 5 bases and J 2 bases; bases outside gene matches: 7. The CDR3 extends over 17 amino acids. The germline V gene has CDR1 SGHNT and CDR2 YENEEA. The CDR3 DNA reads as TGTGCCAGCAGCCCTGGGACAGGGAGTACTGGGGCCAACGTCCTGACTTTC. Residues: CASSPGTGSTGANVLTF. Full variable domain (outside the CDR3, taken from reference TRBV11-3 and TRBJ2-6): EAGVVQSPRYKIIEKKQPVAFWCNPISGHNTLYWYLQNLGQGPELLIRYENEEAVDDSQLPKDRFSAERLKGVDSTLKIQPAELGDSAVYLCASSPGTGSTGANVLTFGAGSRLTVL.

CDR3 amino acids: CASSLGPRTYEQYF. CDR3 DNA: TGTGCCAGCAGCTTAGGTCCCCGTACCTACGAGCAGTACTTC. This chain connects TRBV7-8 to TRBJ2-5; D is unresolved. The J call may be in error: the DNA end matches TRBJ2-7 better. This CDR3 contains 14 residues. CDR1 and CDR2 (germline): SGHVS, FQNEAQ.

The gene calls are TRBV3-1 and TRBJ2-5; 7 bases agree with TRBD2. V shed 4 bases, J shed 2 bases, and the junction held 7 bases outside the gene matches. The CDR3 extends over 15 amino acids. Germline CDR1 and CDR2: LGHDT and YNNKEL (reference sequence). The CDR3 here is CASSRGLADQETQYF. The CDR3 coding sequence is TGTGCCAGCAGCCGAGGGCTAGCGGATCAAGAGACCCAGTACTTC.

With regard to this clonotype: One end of the junction varies from germline; a read error may be responsible. V and J are TRBV5-1 and TRBJ2-5; 7 bases match TRBD2. The CDR3 is 15 amino acids. Germline lookup yields CDR1 SGHRS and CDR2 YFSETQ. The CDR3, as DNA: TGCGCCGGCAGCTCGTGGGAGGGACTACCAGAGACCCAGTACTTC. Residues: CAGSSWEGLPETQYF.

This clonotype was observed a few times. At one end, the junction sequence differs from germline, possibly due to a read error. The chain links TRBV12-3 or TRBV12-4 to TRBJ2-4; 11 bases fit TRBD2. The CDR3 sequence is 20 residues long. CDR3 nucleotide sequence: TGTGCCAGCAGCACCGGAACCGGGACTAGCGGACAACTAGCCAAAAACGTTCAGTACTTC. Amino acid sequence: CASSTGTGTSGQLAKNVQYF.